This entry is about one T cell receptor (beta chain). These data come from a study of OX40 agonist ivuxolimab in advanced cancers. About the study: An anti-OX40 (CD134) antibody with agonistic activity, ivuxolimab, was administered to patients. It was permissible to have had prior anti-PD-1, anti-PD-L1 or anti-CTLA-4 therapy, and around 41% had some.

Sequencing was performed with immunoSEQ multiplex PCR; in TCRdb, only in-frame clones are kept and a portion is missing. The table includes 40,000 to 45,000 clones, approximately 85% detected once. This CDR3 has 14 residues. V gave up 4 bases and J gave up 4 bases, with 11 bases separating them. CDR1 and CDR2 (germline): SEHNR, FQNEAQ (reference sequence). Autoimmune disease history or systemic immunosuppression disqualified patients. The rearrangement joins TRBV7-9 to TRBJ2-1; tentative D call: TRBD1 (6 bases). This specimen was CD4+ or CD8+ T cells sorted from blood, taken in a trial of the OX40 agonist ivuxolimab. This sequence originates from an adult with an advanced solid tumor such as melanoma, head and neck, liver or kidney cancer. This CDR3 reads CASSSPRGYNEQFF. The CDR3 nucleotides are TGTGCCAGCAGCTCCCCCAGGGGATACAATGAGCAGTTCTTC.